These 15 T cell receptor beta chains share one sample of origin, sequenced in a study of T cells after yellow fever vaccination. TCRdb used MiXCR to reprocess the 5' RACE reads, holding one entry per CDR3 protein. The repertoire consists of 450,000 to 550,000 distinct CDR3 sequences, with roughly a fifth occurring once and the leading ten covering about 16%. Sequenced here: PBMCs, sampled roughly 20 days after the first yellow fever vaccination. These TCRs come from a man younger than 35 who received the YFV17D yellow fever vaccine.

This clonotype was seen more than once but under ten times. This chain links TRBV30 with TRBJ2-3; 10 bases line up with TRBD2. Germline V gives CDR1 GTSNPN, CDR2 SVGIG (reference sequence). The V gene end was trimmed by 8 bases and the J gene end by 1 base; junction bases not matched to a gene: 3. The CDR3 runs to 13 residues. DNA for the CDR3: TGTGCCGGAACTAGCGGGGGCACAGATACGCAGTATTTT. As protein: CAGTSGGTDTQYF.

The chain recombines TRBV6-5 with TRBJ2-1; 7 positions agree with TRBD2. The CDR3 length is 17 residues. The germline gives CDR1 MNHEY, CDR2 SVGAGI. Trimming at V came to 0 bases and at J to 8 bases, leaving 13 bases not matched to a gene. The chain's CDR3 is CASSYSNLAGLYYEQFF. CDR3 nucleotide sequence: TGTGCCAGCAGTTACTCGAATTTAGCGGGTCTTTACTATGAGCAGTTCTTC.

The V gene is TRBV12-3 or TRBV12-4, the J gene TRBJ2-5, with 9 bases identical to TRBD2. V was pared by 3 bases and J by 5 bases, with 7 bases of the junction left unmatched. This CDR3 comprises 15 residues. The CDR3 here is CASSLGTSFWETQYF. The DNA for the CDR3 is TGTGCCAGCAGTTTGGGGACTAGCTTTTGGGAGACCCAGTACTTC.

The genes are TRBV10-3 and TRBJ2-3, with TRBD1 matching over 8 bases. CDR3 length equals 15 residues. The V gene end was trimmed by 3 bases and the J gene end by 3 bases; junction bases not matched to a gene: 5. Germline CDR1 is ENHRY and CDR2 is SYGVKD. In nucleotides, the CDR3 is TGTGCCATCAGTGACGGACAGGGTGGGACAGATACGCAGTATTTT. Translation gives CAISDGQGGTDTQYF.

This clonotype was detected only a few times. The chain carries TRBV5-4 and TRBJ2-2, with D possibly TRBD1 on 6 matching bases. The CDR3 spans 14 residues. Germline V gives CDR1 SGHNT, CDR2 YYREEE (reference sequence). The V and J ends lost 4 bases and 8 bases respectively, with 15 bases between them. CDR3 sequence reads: CASSGKDSPGELFF. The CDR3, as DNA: TGTGCCAGCAGCGGGAAGGACAGTCCTGGGGAGCTGTTTTTT.

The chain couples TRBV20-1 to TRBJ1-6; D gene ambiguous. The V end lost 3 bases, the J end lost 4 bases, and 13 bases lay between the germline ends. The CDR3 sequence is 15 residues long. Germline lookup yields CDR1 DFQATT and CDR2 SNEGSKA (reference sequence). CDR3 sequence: CSASNAPEYNSPLHF. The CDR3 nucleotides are TGCAGTGCTAGTAATGCCCCGGAATATAATTCACCCCTCCACTTT.

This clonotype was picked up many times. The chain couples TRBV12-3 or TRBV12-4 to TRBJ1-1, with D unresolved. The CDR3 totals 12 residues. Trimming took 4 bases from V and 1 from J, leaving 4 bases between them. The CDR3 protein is CASSYTNTEAFF. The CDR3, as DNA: TGTGCCAGCAGTTATACGAACACTGAAGCTTTCTTT.

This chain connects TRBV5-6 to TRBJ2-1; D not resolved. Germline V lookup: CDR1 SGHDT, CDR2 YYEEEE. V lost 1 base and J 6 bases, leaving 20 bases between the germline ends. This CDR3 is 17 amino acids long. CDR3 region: CASSLRVGLDGRNEQFF. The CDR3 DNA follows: TGTGCCAGCAGCTTGAGGGTTGGTTTGGACGGGCGCAATGAGCAGTTCTTC.

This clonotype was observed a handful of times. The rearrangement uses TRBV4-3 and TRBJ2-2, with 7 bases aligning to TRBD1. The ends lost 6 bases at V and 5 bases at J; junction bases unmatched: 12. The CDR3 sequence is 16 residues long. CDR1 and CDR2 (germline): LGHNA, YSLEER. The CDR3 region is CASRGPGTAETGELFF. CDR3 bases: TGCGCCAGCAGGGGTCCGGGGACAGCAGAAACCGGGGAGCTGTTTTTT.

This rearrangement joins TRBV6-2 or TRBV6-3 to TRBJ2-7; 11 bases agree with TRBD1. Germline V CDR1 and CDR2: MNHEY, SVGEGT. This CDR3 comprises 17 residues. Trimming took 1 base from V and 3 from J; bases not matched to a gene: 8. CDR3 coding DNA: TGTGCCAGCAGTTACTTCTTCCGGGACAGGGGGATCTACGAGCAGTACTTC. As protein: CASSYFFRDRGIYEQYF.

The CDR3 DNA follows: TGCGCCAGCAGCTTATTCAGGGGTGGAGAGACCCAGTACTTC. It is translated as CASSLFRGGETQYF. The rearrangement uses TRBV4-1 and TRBJ2-5; perhaps TRBD1 as D (6 bases). This CDR3 contains 14 residues. The V gene lost 5 bases and the J gene lost 4 bases, with 14 bases spanning the gap. The V gene's germline CDR1 is MGHRA and CDR2 YSYEKL.

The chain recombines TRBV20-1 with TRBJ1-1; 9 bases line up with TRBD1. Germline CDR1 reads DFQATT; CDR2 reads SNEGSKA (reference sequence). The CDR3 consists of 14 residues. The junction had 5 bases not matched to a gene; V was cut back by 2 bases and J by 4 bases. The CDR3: CSARKGTGSTEAFF. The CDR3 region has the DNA TGCAGTGCTAGAAAAGGGACAGGGTCCACTGAAGCTTTCTTT.

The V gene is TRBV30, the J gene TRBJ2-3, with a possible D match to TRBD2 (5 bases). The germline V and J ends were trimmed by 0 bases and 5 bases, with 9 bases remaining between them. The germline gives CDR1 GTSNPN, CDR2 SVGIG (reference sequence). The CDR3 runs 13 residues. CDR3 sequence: CAWSVGGGDTQYF. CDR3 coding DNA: TGTGCCTGGAGTGTGGGTGGAGGAGATACGCAGTATTTT.

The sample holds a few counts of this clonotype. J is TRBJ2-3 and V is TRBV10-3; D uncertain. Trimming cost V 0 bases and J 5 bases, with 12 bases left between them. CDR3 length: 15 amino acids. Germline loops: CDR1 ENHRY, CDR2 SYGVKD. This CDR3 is CAISESVSYQDTQYF. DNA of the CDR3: TGTGCCATCAGTGAGTCGGTTAGTTATCAAGATACGCAGTATTTT.

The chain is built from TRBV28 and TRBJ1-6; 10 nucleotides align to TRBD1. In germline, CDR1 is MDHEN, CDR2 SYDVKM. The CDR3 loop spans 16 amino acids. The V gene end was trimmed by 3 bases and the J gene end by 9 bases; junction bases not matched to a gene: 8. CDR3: CASSLALGQGSSPLHF. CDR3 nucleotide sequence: TGTGCCAGCAGTTTGGCGTTGGGACAGGGGTCTTCACCCCTCCACTTT. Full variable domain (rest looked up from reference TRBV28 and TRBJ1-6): DVKVTQSSRYLVKRTGEKVFLECVQDMDHENMFWYRQDPGLGLRLIYFSYDVKMKEKGDIPEGYSVSREKKERFSLILESASTNQTSMYLCASSLALGQGSSPLHFGNGTRLTVT.